This T cell receptor (beta chain) was sequenced for a study of blood T cell repertoires in COVID-19. At the level of the study: Whether acute or convalescent, the COVID-19 samples came from the United States, Italy and Spain. PBMCs, B-cell-depleted T cells, or T cells were the source of the cDNA or gDNA that made up the material.

V trimming: 6 bases; J trimming: 4 bases; junction bases outside the gene matches: 4. In germline, CDR1 is KGHSH, CDR2 LQKENI. CDR3 length: 15 amino acids. Original processing methods: Scientists estimated how many nucleated cells there were by amplifying reference gene primers. TCRdb's table, derived via immunoSEQ multiplex PCR, lists solely in-frame clones and lacks some. V, J and clone size were drawn from that table, and D and trimming were deduced from the DNA. In the table there are around 100,000 clones, roughly 90% of which are singletons. This chain uses TRBV18 with TRBJ2-2; 11 positions match TRBD2. The source material was peripheral blood. The sequence derives from a woman aged 70-85 years who had recovered from COVID-19. The CDR3 DNA sequence: TGTGCCAGCTCTTTCGGACTAGCGGGCACCGGGGAGCTGTTTTTT. It encodes CASSFGLAGTGELFF.